This TCR beta chain was profiled in a study of a mutant IDH1 vaccine in newly diagnosed glioma. Study overall: Vaccinations were initiated 4-6 weeks following radiotherapy alone, or were given together with temozolomide cycles. The earlier regimen, radiotherapy, temozolomide, or both, was most often both.

Notes on this clone: Its antigen is unidentified.

Some clones are missing from TCRdb's copy, which holds only in-frame ones; the method was immunoSEQ multiplex PCR. Among some 40,000 clones listed, roughly 80% were seen once. The time point: week 23, last vaccination. Topical imiquimod accompanied each vaccine dose, which consisted of 300 ug of mutant IDH1 20-mer peptide. Donors had new IDH1-mutant astrocytomas of WHO grade 3 or 4 (ATRX-lost). The CDR3 totals 15 residues. V trimming: 3 bases; J trimming: 6 bases; junction bases outside the gene matches: 8. CDR1 MDHEN and CDR2 SYDVKM come from the germline V gene. Sequenced material: PBMCs, taken from a glioma patient whose treatment included an IDH1 peptide vaccine. The chain couples TRBV28 to TRBJ2-4; 7 nucleotides line up with TRBD2. The sequence was obtained from a man aged 40-55 years with glioma. The CDR3 DNA follows: TGTGCCAGCAGTTTTTTAAGCGGGGAGGGAAACATTCAGTACTTC. This encodes CASSFLSGEGNIQYF.